This T cell receptor (beta chain) was sequenced in a study of cytomegalovirus exposure and HLA in healthy donors. Study results and limitations: Specificity for CMV antigens was confirmed in vitro for three of the CMV-associated chains. With high specificity and sensitivity, the classifier reportedly diagnosed cytomegalovirus status. Some public TCRs appeared in many individuals, while most sequences were rare.

The data were produced by immunoSEQ multiplex PCR, yet TCRdb's version contains in-frame clones alone and is incomplete. Of about 100,000 clones in the sample, roughly 95% were seen once. On this clone itself: Its antigen is undetermined.

The TCR was taken from a woman aged 18-29 years in good health and CMV-seronegative. Sequences were obtained from PBMCs.

The CDR3 DNA reads as TGTGCCAGCAGCTCCCAGGGGGCCAGATACAATGAGCAGTTCTTC. It specifies CASSSQGARYNEQFF. The chain joins TRBV13 to TRBJ2-1; 8 bases are shared with TRBD1. Germline V CDR1 and CDR2: PRHDT, FYEKMQ (reference sequence). V was pared by 4 bases and J by 4 bases, with 6 bases of the junction left unmatched. The CDR3 totals 15 residues.